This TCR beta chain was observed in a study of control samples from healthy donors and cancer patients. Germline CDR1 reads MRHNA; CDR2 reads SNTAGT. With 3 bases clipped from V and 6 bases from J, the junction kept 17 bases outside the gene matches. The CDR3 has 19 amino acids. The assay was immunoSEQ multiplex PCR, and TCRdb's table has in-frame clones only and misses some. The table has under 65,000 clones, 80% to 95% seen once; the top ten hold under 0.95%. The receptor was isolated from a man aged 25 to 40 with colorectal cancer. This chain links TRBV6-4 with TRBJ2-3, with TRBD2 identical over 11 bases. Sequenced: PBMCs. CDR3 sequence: CASSDAKASGGYEVDTQYF. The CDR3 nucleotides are TGTGCCAGCAGTGATGCAAAGGCTAGCGGGGGGTACGAGGTGGATACGCAGTATTTT.